This entry lists 24 T cell receptor beta chains sequenced from one sample in a study of immune evolution from preneoplasia to lung adenocarcinoma. Clones were read by immunoSEQ multiplex PCR, and TCRdb kept only the in-frame ones, dropping some. The repertoire holds around 7,900 clones, around 80% seen once, with roughly 7.3% in the top ten. Input material: FFPE adjacent normal lung tissue. Receptor source: a person in their 70s with lung adenocarcinoma.

V gene TRBV14 combines with J gene TRBJ2-2; D remains unclear. CDR1 is SGHDN, CDR2 FVKESK, per germline. The V end lost 6 bases, the J end lost 4 bases, and 9 bases lay between the germline ends. This CDR3 is 13 amino acids long. CDR3 nucleotide sequence: TGTGCCAGCAGGGCTTTAGGCACCGGGGAGCTGTTTTTT. The encoded protein is CASRALGTGELFF.

The chain joins TRBV2 to TRBJ2-2; D might be TRBD1 (6 bases). Germline CDR1 SNHLY, CDR2 FYNNEI. Deletions cut 3 bases from V and 5 bases from J, with 13 bases between. This CDR3 contains 15 residues. CDR3 amino acids: CASSEQGRRTGELFF. The DNA for the CDR3 is TGTGCCAGCAGTGAGCAGGGGCGGAGGACCGGGGAGCTGTTTTTT.

This chain connects TRBV7-9 to TRBJ2-7; no reliable D call. Trimming took off 1 base at V and 2 bases at J, with 6 bases between the two ends. CDR3 length: 13 amino acids. CDR1 is SEHNR and CDR2 is FQNEAQ in the germline V gene (reference sequence). The CDR3 sequence is CASSLVSAYEQYF. CDR3 nucleotides: TGTGCCAGCAGCTTAGTGAGCGCCTACGAGCAGTACTTC.

This clone was picked up a small number of times. The gene calls are TRBV5-1 and TRBJ1-1; D is unclear. The V end was cut by 3 bases, the J end by 5 bases, with 14 bases between. This CDR3 is built from 14 residues. The germline gives CDR1 SGHRS, CDR2 YFSETQ. Here the CDR3 reads CASSSGVGGTEAFF. In DNA, the CDR3 is TGCGCCAGCAGCTCGGGAGTCGGAGGGACTGAAGCTTTCTTT.

Notes on this clone: A much larger clonotype is one base distant, so this may be a read error. This chain joins TRBV7-7 and TRBJ2-2, with D maybe TRBD2 (5 bases). The CDR3 extends over 13 amino acids. Germline V lookup: CDR1 SSHAT, CDR2 FNYEAQ (reference sequence). CDR3 nucleotide sequence: TGTGCTAGCAGCTTCGATCTCGACGGGAAGCTGTTTTTT. Translated: CASSFDLDGKLFF.

This chain uses TRBV30 with TRBJ2-1, with D possibly called TRBD1 or TRBD2 (6 bases each). CDR3 size: 12 residues. The V gene lost 2 bases and the J gene lost 10 bases, with 12 bases spanning the gap. CDR1 GTSNPN and CDR2 SVGIG come from the germline V gene (reference sequence). The CDR3 spells CAWSPAGTEQFF. In nucleotides, the CDR3 is TGTGCCTGGAGTCCCGCGGGGACAGAGCAGTTCTTC.

This rearrangement joins TRBV14 to TRBJ1-2, with D tentatively TRBD1 (5 bases). Trimming removed 4 bases from V and 8 bases from J, with 17 bases in between. Germline V gives CDR1 SGHDN, CDR2 FVKESK. The CDR3 runs 14 residues. CDR3 bases: TGTGCCAGCAGCCGCGGGACGCCGGCGGGAGGCTACACCTTC. Its translation: CASSRGTPAGGYTF. Together with reference TRBV14 and TRBJ1-2, the CDR3 gives the full variable domain: EAGVTQFPSHSVIEKGQTVTLRCDPISGHDNLYWYRRVMGKEIKFLLHFVKESKQDESGMPNNRFLAERTGGTYSTLKVQPAELEDSGVYFCASSRGTPAGGYTFGSGTRLTVV.

V usage is TRBV7-9 and J usage is TRBJ2-1, with 9 bases matching TRBD2. From germline, CDR1 is SEHNR and CDR2 FQNEAQ (reference sequence). The length of the CDR3 is 14 residues. J lost 4 bases, V lost 6 bases, and 4 bases had no gene match. CDR3 sequence reads: CASSLAGTYNEQFF. CDR3 DNA sequence: TGTGCCAGCAGTCTAGCGGGAACGTACAATGAGCAGTTCTTC.

In its sample, this clone was seen a few times. CDR3 DNA: TGTGCCACCGAAAGGGGGGGCACAGATACGCAGTATTTT. Protein product: CATERGGTDTQYF. The V and J genes are TRBV28 and TRBJ2-3; D tentatively fits TRBD1 or TRBD2 (6 bases each). The CDR3 spans 13 residues. Germline lookup yields CDR1 MDHEN and CDR2 SYDVKM. The germline V and J ends were trimmed by 10 bases and 1 base, with 12 bases remaining between them.

The chain is built from TRBV5-1 and TRBJ2-7; 9 nucleotides align to TRBD1. J was trimmed by 0 bases and V by 8 bases; bases with no gene match: 6. Per germline, CDR1 SGHRS and CDR2 YFSETQ. The CDR3 extends over 14 amino acids. This CDR3 is CASNYRGHSYEQYF. DNA for the CDR3: TGCGCCAGTAACTACAGGGGGCACTCCTACGAGCAGTACTTC. The whole variable domain, remainder taken from reference TRBV5-1 and TRBJ2-7, is KAGVTQTPRYLIKTRGQQVTLSCSPISGHRSVSWYQQTPGQGLQFLFEYFSETQRNKGNFPGRFSGRQFSNSRSEMNVSTLELGDSALYLCASNYRGHSYEQYFGPGTRLTVT.

The rearrangement links TRBV14 to TRBJ2-1; perhaps TRBD2 as D (5 bases). V gave up 2 bases and J gave up 2 bases, with 13 bases separating them. Germline V gene sequence: CDR1 SGHDN, CDR2 FVKESK. This CDR3 is built from 16 residues. CDR3 sequence (DNA): TGTGCCAGCAGCCAAAAACTAGGAATCGCCTACAATGAGCAGTTCTTC. Its protein is CASSQKLGIAYNEQFF. Full variable domain (outside the CDR3, taken from reference TRBV14 and TRBJ2-1): EAGVTQFPSHSVIEKGQTVTLRCDPISGHDNLYWYRRVMGKEIKFLLHFVKESKQDESGMPNNRFLAERTGGTYSTLKVQPAELEDSGVYFCASSQKLGIAYNEQFFGPGTRLTVL.

This clone was detected once. The J gene is TRBJ2-1, the V gene TRBV11-2, with 11 bases that match TRBD2. J gave up 2 bases and V 0 bases, and 3 bases lay outside the gene matches. CDR3 length equals 17 residues. The V gene's germline CDR1 is SGHAT and CDR2 FQNNGV. The CDR3, as DNA: TGTGCCAGCAGCTTAGAGTCGACTAGCGGGGCCTACAATGAGCAGTTCTTC. Protein: CASSLESTSGAYNEQFF.

The chain is built from TRBV2 and TRBJ1-6; possibly TRBD1 for D (5 bases). The CDR3 contains 12 residues. V lost 8 bases, J lost 9 bases, and 11 bases lay in between. Germline-derived CDR1 and CDR2 are SNHLY and FYNNEI. The DNA for the CDR3 is TGTGCCAGCCTTCTCGGGGGTTCACCCCTCCACTTT. It codes for CASLLGGSPLHF.

The V call is TRBV30, the J call TRBJ2-7, with 7 bases matching TRBD2. The junction had 5 bases not matched to a gene; V was cut back by 1 base and J by 2 bases. Looked up from germline, CDR1 is GTSNPN and CDR2 is SVGIG (reference sequence). The CDR3 spans 14 residues. The CDR3 loop is CAWSASGFPYEQYF. The CDR3 region has the DNA TGTGCCTGGAGTGCTAGCGGCTTCCCCTACGAGCAGTACTTC.

The chain recombines TRBV28 with TRBJ2-5, with D maybe TRBD1 (5 bases). V was cut by 1 base and J by 5 bases, with 11 bases left in between. The CDR3 contains 14 residues. Germline V gene sequence: CDR1 MDHEN, CDR2 SYDVKM. The CDR3 bases are TGTGCCAGCAGTTTATCTCTCCCAGGGGAGACCCAGTACTTC. Its protein is CASSLSLPGETQYF.

V gene TRBV11-2 combines with J gene TRBJ2-7, with 9 bases lining up with TRBD2. The V segment lost 5 bases and the J segment 7 bases; nucleotides outside the gene matches: 15. The germline V gene has CDR1 SGHAT and CDR2 FQNNGV. The CDR3 spans 16 residues. The CDR3 is CASSPRAAGGPREQYF. The CDR3 coding sequence is TGTGCCAGCAGCCCCAGAGCGGCGGGAGGGCCTAGGGAGCAGTACTTC. The full variable domain, completed using reference TRBV11-2 and TRBJ2-7, is EAGVAQSPRYKIIEKRQSVAFWCNPISGHATLYWYQQILGQGPKLLIQFQNNGVVDDSQLPKDRFSAERLKGVDSTLKIQPAKLEDSAVYLCASSPRAAGGPREQYFGPGTRLTVT.

The chain carries TRBV5-1 and TRBJ2-2, with D tentatively TRBD1 (5 bases). This CDR3 has 15 amino acids. Germline V gene sequence: CDR1 SGHRS, CDR2 YFSETQ. V was cut by 5 bases and J by 6 bases, with 17 bases left in between. The CDR3 protein is CASSWAGPYAGELFF. CDR3 DNA sequence: TGCGCCAGCAGTTGGGCAGGGCCATACGCCGGGGAGCTGTTTTTT.

The rearrangement links TRBV2 to TRBJ2-7, with 11 bases matching TRBD2. The CDR3 consists of 18 residues. V trimming: 1 base; J trimming: 0 bases; junction bases outside the gene matches: 8. Germline V gene data show CDR1 as SNHLY and CDR2 as FYNNEI. The CDR3 sequence is CASSEGVGLAALSYEQYF. For the CDR3, the DNA is TGTGCCAGCAGTGAAGGTGTGGGACTAGCGGCCCTCTCCTACGAGCAGTACTTC.

The chain links TRBV5-6 to TRBJ1-1; TRBD1 is a possible D gene (5 bases). CDR1 is SGHDT and CDR2 is YYEEEE in the germline V gene. Trimming removed 2 bases at V and 5 bases at J, with 16 bases between. The CDR3 totals 15 residues. As DNA, the CDR3 is TGTGCCAGCAGCTTCTTGGGGGGGGTGGAAACTGAAGCTTTCTTT. Translation: CASSFLGGVETEAFF.

The V call is TRBV10-1, the J call TRBJ2-3; D is unresolved. This CDR3 has 13 amino acids. Germline V gene lookup returns CDR1 WNHNN and CDR2 SYGVQD (reference sequence). V gave up 3 bases and J gave up 1 base, with 5 bases separating them. The CDR3 coding sequence is TGCGCCAGCAGTGATACCGGCACAGATACGCAGTATTTT. It encodes CASSDTGTDTQYF.

This chain uses TRBV2 with TRBJ1-1; D is perhaps TRBD1 (5 bases). This CDR3 region has 15 residues. V was cut by 5 bases and J by 1 base, with 14 bases left in between. Germline-derived CDR1 and CDR2 are SNHLY and FYNNEI. The CDR3 bases are TGTGCCAGCAGTTTCTTTGCGGGGGGGAACACTGAAGCTTTCTTT. It specifies CASSFFAGGNTEAFF.

This chain links TRBV2 with TRBJ1-2, with 7 bases matching TRBD1. Trimming took 6 bases from V and 2 from J; bases not matched to a gene: 6. The CDR3 is 14 residues long. CDR1 is SNHLY, CDR2 FYNNEI, per germline. CDR3 DNA sequence: TGTGCCAGCAGCCTGATGACAGGGAACTATGGCTACACCTTC. This sequence encodes CASSLMTGNYGYTF. Full variable domain (missing parts from reference TRBV2 and TRBJ1-2): EPEVTQTPSHQVTQMGQEVILRCVPISNHLYFYWYRQILGQKVEFLVSFYNNEISEKSEIFDDQFSVERPDGSNFTLKIRSTKLEDSAMYFCASSLMTGNYGYTFGSGTRLTVV.

The chain carries TRBV6-6 and TRBJ2-7, with no clear D. The germline V gene encodes CDR1 MNHNY and CDR2 SVGAGI (reference sequence). The CDR3 contains 14 residues. V was trimmed by 4 bases and J by 3 bases, leaving 13 bases between them. This CDR3 is CASSSPDRDYEQYF. DNA for the CDR3: TGTGCCAGCAGTTCCCCGGACCGAGACTACGAGCAGTACTTC.

Details on this clone: An end of the junction differs from the germline gene, which may be a read error. The rearrangement joins TRBV2 to TRBJ1-1; D unresolved. The CDR3 is made up of 17 amino acids. Germline V gives CDR1 SNHLY, CDR2 FYNNEI. CDR3 nucleotides: TGTGCCAGCAGTGAAGCGATGGAACAGCTAATGAACACTGGAGCTTTCTTT. This codes for CASSEAMEQLMNTGAFF.